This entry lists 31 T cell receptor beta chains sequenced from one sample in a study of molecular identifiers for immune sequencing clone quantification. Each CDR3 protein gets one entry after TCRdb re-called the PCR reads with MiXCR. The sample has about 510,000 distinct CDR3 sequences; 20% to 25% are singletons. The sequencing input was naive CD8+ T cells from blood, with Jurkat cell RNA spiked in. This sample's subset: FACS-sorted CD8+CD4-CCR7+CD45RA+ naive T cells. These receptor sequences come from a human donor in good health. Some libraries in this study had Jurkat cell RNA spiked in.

CDR3 residues: CASRGQGQQETQYF. CDR3 DNA: TGTGCCAGTAGGGGCCAGGGACAGCAAGAGACCCAGTACTTC. The rearrangement links TRBV19 to TRBJ2-5, with TRBD1 identical over 7 bases. Germline values: CDR1 LNHDA, CDR2 SQIVND (reference sequence). With 6 bases clipped from V and 2 bases from J, the junction kept 6 bases outside the gene matches. This CDR3 contains 14 residues. Full variable domain (outside the CDR3, taken from reference TRBV19 and TRBJ2-5): DGGITQSPKYLFRKEGQNVTLSCEQNLNHDAMYWYRQDPGQGLRLIYYSQIVNDFQKGDIAEGYSVSREKKESFPLTVTSAQKNPTAFYLCASRGQGQQETQYFGPGTRLLVL.

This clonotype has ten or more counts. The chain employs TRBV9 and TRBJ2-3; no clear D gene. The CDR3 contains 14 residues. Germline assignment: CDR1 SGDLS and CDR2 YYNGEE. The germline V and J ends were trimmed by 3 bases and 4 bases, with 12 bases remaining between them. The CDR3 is CASSGSLWADTQYF. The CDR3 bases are TGTGCCAGCAGCGGAAGCCTGTGGGCAGATACGCAGTATTTT.

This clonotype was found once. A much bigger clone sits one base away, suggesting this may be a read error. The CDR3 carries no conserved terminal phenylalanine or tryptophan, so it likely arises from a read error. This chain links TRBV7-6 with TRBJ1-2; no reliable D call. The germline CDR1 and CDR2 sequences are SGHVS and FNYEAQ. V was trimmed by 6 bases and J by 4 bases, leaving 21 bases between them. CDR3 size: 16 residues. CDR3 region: CASSSMRAGEGYGYTL. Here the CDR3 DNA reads TGTGCCAGCAGTTCAATGAGGGCCGGGGAGGGCTATGGCTACACCCTC.

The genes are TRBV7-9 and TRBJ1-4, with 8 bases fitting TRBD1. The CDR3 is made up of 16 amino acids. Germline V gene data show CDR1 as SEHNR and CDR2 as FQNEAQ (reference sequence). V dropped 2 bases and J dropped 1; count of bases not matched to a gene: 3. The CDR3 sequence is CASSLKQGGTNEKLFF. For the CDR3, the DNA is TGTGCCAGCAGCTTAAAACAGGGGGGAACTAATGAAAAACTGTTTTTT.

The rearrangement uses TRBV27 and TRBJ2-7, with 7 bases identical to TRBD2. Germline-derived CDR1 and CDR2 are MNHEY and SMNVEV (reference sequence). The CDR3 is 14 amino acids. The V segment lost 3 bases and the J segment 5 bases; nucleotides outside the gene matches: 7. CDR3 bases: TGTGCCAGCAGTTTGGTCTCGGGGGGTCACGAGCAGTACTTC. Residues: CASSLVSGGHEQYF.

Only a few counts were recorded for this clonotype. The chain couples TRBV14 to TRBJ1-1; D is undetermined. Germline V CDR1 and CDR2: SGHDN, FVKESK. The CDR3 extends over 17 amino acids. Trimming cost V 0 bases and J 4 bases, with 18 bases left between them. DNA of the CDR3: TGTGCCAGCAGCCAAGAGAGCGCGAGGGCCGCGTGCACTGAAGCTTTCTTT. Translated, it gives CASSQESARAACTEAFF.

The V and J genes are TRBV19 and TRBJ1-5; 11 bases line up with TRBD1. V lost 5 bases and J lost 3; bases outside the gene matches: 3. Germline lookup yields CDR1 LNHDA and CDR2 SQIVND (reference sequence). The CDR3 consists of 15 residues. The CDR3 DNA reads TGTGCCAGTAGTGTGGACAGGGGGCCCAATCAGCCCCAGCATTTT. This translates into CASSVDRGPNQPQHF. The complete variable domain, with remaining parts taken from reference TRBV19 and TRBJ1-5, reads DGGITQSPKYLFRKEGQNVTLSCEQNLNHDAMYWYRQDPGQGLRLIYYSQIVNDFQKGDIAEGYSVSREKKESFPLTVTSAQKNPTAFYLCASSVDRGPNQPQHFGDGTRLSIL.

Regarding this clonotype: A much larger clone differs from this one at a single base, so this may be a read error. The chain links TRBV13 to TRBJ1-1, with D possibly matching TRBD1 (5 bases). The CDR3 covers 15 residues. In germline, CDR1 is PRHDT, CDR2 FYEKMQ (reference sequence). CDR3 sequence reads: CASSRGISQGAASPF. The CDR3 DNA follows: TGTGCCAGCAGCCGTGGAATAAGTCAGGGCGCCGCTTCCCCATTT.

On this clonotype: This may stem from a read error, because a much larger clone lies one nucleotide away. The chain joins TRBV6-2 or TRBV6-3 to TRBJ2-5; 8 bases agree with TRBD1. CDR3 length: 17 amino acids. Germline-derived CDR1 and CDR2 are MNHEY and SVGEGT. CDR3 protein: CAGSYRPRTGSQETQYF. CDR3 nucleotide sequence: TGTGCCGGCAGTTACCGACCGAGGACAGGGTCCCAAGAGACCCAGTACTTC.

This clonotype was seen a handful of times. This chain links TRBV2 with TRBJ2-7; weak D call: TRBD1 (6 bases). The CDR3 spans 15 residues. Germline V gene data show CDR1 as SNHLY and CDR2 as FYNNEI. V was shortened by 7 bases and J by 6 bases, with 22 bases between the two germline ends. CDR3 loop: CASIPGHREVVEQYF. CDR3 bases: TGTGCCAGCATCCCAGGCCACAGGGAAGTTGTCGAGCAGTACTTC.

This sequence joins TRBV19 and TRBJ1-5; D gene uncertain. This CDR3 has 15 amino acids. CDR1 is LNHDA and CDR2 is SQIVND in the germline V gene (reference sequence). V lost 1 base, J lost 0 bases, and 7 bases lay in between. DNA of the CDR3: TGTGCCAGTAGTATAGCTCAGTTTAGCAATCAGCCCCAGCATTTT. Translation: CASSIAQFSNQPQHF. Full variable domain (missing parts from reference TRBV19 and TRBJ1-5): DGGITQSPKYLFRKEGQNVTLSCEQNLNHDAMYWYRQDPGQGLRLIYYSQIVNDFQKGDIAEGYSVSREKKESFPLTVTSAQKNPTAFYLCASSIAQFSNQPQHFGDGTRLSIL.

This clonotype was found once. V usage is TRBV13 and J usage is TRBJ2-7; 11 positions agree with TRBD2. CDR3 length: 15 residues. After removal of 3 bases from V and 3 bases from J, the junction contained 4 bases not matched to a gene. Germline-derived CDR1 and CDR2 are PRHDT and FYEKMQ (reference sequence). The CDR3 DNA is TGTGCCAGCAGCTTTACTAGCGGGGGCTTCTACGAGCAGTACTTC. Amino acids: CASSFTSGGFYEQYF.

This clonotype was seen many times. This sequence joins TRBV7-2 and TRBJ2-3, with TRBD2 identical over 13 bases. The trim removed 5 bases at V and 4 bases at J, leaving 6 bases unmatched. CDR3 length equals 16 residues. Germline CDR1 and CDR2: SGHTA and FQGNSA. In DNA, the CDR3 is TGTGCCAGCAGCCCCCGGACTAGCGGGAGTCCAGATACGCAGTATTTT. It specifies CASSPRTSGSPDTQYF.

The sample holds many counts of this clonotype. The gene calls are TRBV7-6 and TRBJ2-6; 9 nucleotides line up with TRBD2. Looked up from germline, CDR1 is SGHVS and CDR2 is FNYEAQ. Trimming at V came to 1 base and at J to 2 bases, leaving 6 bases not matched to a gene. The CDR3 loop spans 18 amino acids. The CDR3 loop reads CASSLDMIAGAGANVLTF. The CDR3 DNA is TGTGCCAGCAGCTTAGATATGATAGCGGGGGCTGGGGCCAACGTCCTGACTTTC.

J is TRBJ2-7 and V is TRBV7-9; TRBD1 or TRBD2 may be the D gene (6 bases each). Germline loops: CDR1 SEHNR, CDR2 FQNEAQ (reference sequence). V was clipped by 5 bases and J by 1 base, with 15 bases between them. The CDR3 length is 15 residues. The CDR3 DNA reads TGTGCCAGCAGCCCAAGGGGGGCAGAATCCTACGAGCAGTACTTC. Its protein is CASSPRGAESYEQYF.

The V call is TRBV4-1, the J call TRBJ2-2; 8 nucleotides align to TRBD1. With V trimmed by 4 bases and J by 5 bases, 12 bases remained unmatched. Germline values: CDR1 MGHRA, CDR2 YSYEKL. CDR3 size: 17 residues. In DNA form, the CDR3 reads TGCGCCAGCAGCCCCTTGGGCTTGGACAGGGAAACCGGGGAGCTGTTTTTT. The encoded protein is CASSPLGLDRETGELFF.

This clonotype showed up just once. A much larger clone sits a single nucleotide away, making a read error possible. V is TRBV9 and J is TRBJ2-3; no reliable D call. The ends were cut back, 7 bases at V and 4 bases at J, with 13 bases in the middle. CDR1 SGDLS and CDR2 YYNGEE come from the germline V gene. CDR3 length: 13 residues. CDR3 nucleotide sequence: TGTGCCAGCGGCCCCCCCAGCTCAGATACGCAGTATTTT. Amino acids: CASGPPSSDTQYF.

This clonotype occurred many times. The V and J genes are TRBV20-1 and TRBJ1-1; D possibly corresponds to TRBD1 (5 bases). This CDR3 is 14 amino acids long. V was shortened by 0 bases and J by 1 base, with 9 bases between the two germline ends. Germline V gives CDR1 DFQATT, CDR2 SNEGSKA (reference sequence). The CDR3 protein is CSARESGQNTEAFF. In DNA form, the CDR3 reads TGCAGTGCTAGAGAATCCGGACAGAACACTGAAGCTTTCTTT.

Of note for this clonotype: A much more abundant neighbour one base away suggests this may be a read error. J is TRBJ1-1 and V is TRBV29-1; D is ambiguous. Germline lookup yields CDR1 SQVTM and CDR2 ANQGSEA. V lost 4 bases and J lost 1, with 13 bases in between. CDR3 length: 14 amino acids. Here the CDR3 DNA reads TGCAGCGTTGGCTATCGCACGAGGAACACTGAAGCTTTCTTT. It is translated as CSVGYRTRNTEAFF.

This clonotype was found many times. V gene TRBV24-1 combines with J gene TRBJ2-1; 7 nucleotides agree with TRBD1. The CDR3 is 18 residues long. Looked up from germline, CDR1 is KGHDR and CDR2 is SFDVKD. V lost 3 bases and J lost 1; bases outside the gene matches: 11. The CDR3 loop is CATSDPSKGANSYNEQFF. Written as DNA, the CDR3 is TGTGCCACCAGTGATCCGAGTAAGGGGGCGAATTCCTACAATGAGCAGTTCTTC.

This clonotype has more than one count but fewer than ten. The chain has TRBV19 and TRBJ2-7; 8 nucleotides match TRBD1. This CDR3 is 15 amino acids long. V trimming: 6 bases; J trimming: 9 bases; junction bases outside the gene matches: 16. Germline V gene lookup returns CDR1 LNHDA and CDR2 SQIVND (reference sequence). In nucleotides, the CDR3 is TGTGCCAGTAGCCCCGGGACAGGACCCTCCCTGGGGCAGTACTTC. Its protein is CASSPGTGPSLGQYF.

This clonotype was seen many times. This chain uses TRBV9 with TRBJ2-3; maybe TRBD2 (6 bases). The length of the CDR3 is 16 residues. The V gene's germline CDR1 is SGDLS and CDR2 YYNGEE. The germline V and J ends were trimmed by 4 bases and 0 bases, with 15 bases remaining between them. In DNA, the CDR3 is TGTGCCAGCAGCCAGAGCGGGTATGGTAGCACAGATACGCAGTATTTT. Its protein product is CASSQSGYGSTDTQYF.

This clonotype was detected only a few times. The CDR3 coding sequence is TGTGCCAGCAGCTTAGACCTGGCCTCCAATGAGCAGTTCTTC. Translating gives CASSLDLASNEQFF. The chain uses TRBV5-4 and TRBJ2-1; D is ambiguous. There are 14 residues in the CDR3. Germline CDR1 SGHNT, CDR2 YYREEE (reference sequence). V lost 2 bases and J lost 6, with 12 bases in between.

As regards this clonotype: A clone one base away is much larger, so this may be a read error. For the CDR3, the DNA is TGCAGCGCCTGTCAGGCTTCCCTCGATTCTTATGGCTACACCTTC. Translating gives CSACQASLDSYGYTF. The chain couples TRBV29-1 to TRBJ1-2; D not resolved. V lost 7 bases and J lost 5, with 23 bases in between. This CDR3 region has 15 residues. In germline, CDR1 is SQVTM, CDR2 ANQGSEA.

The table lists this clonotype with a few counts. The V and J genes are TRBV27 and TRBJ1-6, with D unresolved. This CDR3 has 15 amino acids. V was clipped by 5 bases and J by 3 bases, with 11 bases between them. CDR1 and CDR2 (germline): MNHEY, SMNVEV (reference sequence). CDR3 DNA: TGTGCCAGCAGTCACCGAGACCTCTATAATTCACCCCTCCACTTT. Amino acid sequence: CASSHRDLYNSPLHF.

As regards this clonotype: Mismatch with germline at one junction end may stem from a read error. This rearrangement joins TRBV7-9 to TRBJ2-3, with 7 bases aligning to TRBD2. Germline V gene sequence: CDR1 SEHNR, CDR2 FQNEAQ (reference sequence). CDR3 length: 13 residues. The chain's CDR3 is CASGASGSDTRYF. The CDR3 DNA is TGTGCCAGCGGGGCTAGCGGCTCAGATACGCGGTATTTT.

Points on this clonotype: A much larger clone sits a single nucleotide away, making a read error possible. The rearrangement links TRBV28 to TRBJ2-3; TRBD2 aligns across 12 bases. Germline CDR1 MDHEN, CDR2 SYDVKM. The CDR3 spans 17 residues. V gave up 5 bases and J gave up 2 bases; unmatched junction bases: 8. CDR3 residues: CASSAGLAGKDTDTQYF. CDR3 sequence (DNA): TGTGCCAGCAGTGCAGGACTAGCGGGAAAGGACACAGATACGCAGTATTTT.

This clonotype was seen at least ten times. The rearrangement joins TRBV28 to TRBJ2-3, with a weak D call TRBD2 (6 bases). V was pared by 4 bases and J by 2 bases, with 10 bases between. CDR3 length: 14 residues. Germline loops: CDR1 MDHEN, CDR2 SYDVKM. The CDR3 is CASSSRGFTDTQYF. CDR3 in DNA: TGTGCCAGCAGTTCGCGGGGATTCACAGATACGCAGTATTTT.

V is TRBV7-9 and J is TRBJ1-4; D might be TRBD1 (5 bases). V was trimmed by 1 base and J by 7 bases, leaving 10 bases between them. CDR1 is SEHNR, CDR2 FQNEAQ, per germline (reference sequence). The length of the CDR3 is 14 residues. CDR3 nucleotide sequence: TGTGCCAGCAGCTTAGTTGTGACAGCTGAAAAACTGTTTTTT. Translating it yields CASSLVVTAEKLFF. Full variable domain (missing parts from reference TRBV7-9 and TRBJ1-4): DTGVSQNPRHKITKRGQNVTFRCDPISEHNRLYWYRQTLGQGPEFLTYFQNEAQLEKSRLLSDRFSAERPKGSFSTLEIQRTEQGDSAMYLCASSLVVTAEKLFFGSGTQLSVL.

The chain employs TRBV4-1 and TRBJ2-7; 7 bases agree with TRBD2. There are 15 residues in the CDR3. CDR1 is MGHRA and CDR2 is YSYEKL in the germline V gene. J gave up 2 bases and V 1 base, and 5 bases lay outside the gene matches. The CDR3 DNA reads TGCGCCAGCAGCCAAGGACTAGCCCTAGCCTACGAGCAGTACTTC. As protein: CASSQGLALAYEQYF.

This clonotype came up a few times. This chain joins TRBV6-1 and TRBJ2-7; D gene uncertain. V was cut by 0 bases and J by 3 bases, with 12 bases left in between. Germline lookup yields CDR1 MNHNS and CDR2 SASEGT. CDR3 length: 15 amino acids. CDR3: CASSEARSVDYEQYF. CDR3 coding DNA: TGTGCCAGCAGTGAAGCGCGGTCGGTCGACTACGAGCAGTACTTC.